These T cell receptor beta chains were read from a single sample in a study of Ad26.COV2.S vaccination and SARS-CoV-2 variants. TCRdb's copy holds only in-frame clones and misses some; the assay was immunoSEQ multiplex PCR. The repertoire holds about 350,000 clones, under 95% seen once, with 3.9% in the top ten. Sequenced here: peripheral blood, sampled after recovery from COVID-19. The receptors were gathered from a human donor who had recovered from COVID-19. CDR3s include the opening cysteine and the closing phenylalanine or tryptophan. The order of the fields is D gene, clone size, V gene, J gene, CDR3 protein, CDR3 DNA. D genes are given only for firm matches. Rows may omit the clone size; those that give it use once, few, many or a size class.

NA	once	TRBV9	TRBJ1-5	CASSPGGGNQPQHF	TGTGCCAGCAGTCCCGGGGGCGGCAATCAGCCCCAGCATTTT
NA	NA	TRBV29-1	TRBJ1-2	CSVGSPTYGYTF	TGCAGCGTTGGTTCGCCGACCTATGGCTACACCTTC
NA	NA	TRBV6-5	TRBJ2-5	CATRETLGTPGTQYF	TGTGCCACCAGAGAGACCCTCGGGACACCAGGGACCCAGTACTTC
NA	NA	TRBV5-6	TRBJ2-2	CASSPKPDTTGELFF	TGTGCCAGCAGCCCGAAGCCAGACACAACCGGGGAGCTGTTTTTT
TRBD1	NA	TRBV6-5	TRBJ1-1	CASSRGQGAWAFF	TGTGCCAGCAGCCGGGGACAGGGGGCATGGGCTTTCTTT
TRBD2	NA	TRBV4-2	TRBJ2-1	CASSQKRGAGSSYNEQFF	TGTGCCAGCAGCCAGAAGCGCGGAGCGGGGAGCTCCTACAATGAGCAGTTCTTC
TRBD2	NA	TRBV18	TRBJ2-1	CASSPPVAGGSYNEQFF	TGTGCCAGCTCACCACCGGTAGCGGGGGGTTCCTACAATGAGCAGTTCTTC
NA	NA	TRBV19	TRBJ2-1	CASSLSNEQFF	TGTGCCAGTAGTCTTAGCAATGAGCAGTTCTTC
TRBD1	NA	TRBV12-3/TRBV12-4	TRBJ2-1	CASREGQGNEQFF	TGTGCCAGCAGGGAGGGACAGGGCAATGAGCAGTTCTTC
NA	NA	TRBV10-3	TRBJ2-3	CAILNSFNTDTQYF	TGTGCCATCCTGAACTCTTTCAACACAGATACGCAGTATTTT
NA	NA	TRBV28	TRBJ2-5	CASSRAGTWETQYF	TGTGCCAGCAGCCGAGCCGGGACATGGGAGACCCAGTACTTC
NA	NA	TRBV25-1	TRBJ1-2	CASSEYGGYTF	TGTGCCAGCAGTGAATATGGTGGCTACACCTTC
TRBD1	NA	TRBV19	TRBJ1-1	CASSIPRTGGGTEAFF	TGTGCCAGTAGTATCCCCCGGACAGGGGGAGGCACTGAAGCTTTCTTT
NA	NA	TRBV20-1	TRBJ1-5	CSASTGGRLQPQHF	TGCAGTGCTAGTACTGGGGGGCGATTGCAGCCCCAGCATTTT
NA	NA	TRBV29-1	TRBJ2-7	CSVGREKTNEQYF	TGCAGCGTTGGGAGGGAAAAGACCAACGAGCAGTACTTC
NA	once	TRBV12-5	TRBJ2-5	CASGLAVGIRRETQYF	TGTGCTAGTGGTTTGGCCGTGGGTATTCGGCGGGAGACCCAGTACTTC
TRBD1	NA	TRBV6-5	TRBJ2-1	CASSYSGQGNDEQFF	TGTGCCAGCAGTTACTCGGGACAGGGTAACGATGAGCAGTTCTTC
NA	NA	TRBV18	TRBJ1-2	CASSPPQGNYGYTF	TGTGCCAGCTCTCCGCCGCAAGGGAACTATGGCTACACCTTC
NA	once	TRBV10-3	TRBJ1-3	CAISELSRDSSWDTIYF	TGTGCCATCAGTGAGTTGTCGCGGGACTCAAGTTGGGACACCATATATTTT
NA	NA	TRBV27	TRBJ1-5	CASSLRASSNQPQHF	TGTGCCAGCAGTTTACGCGCCAGTAGCAATCAGCCCCAGCATTTT
NA	NA	TRBV11-2	TRBJ1-1	CASTPAIMNTEAFF	TGTGCCAGCACCCCGGCCATAATGAACACTGAAGCTTTCTTT
TRBD1	NA	TRBV5-8	TRBJ1-1	CASSLNRGQGNTEAFF	TGTGCCAGCAGCTTGAATCGGGGACAGGGGAACACTGAAGCTTTCTTT
NA	NA	TRBV4-1	TRBJ2-1	CASSQAGNNEQFF	TGCGCCAGCAGCCAAGCAGGGAACAATGAGCAGTTCTTC
NA	NA	TRBV9	TRBJ1-2	CASSPQAADNYGYTF	TGTGCCAGCAGCCCCCAGGCAGCAGATAACTATGGCTACACCTTC
NA	NA	TRBV9	TRBJ2-3	CASSVGRRTDTQYF	TGTGCCAGCAGCGTGGGCAGGCGCACAGATACGCAGTATTTT
NA	NA	TRBV12-3/TRBV12-4	TRBJ1-1	CASSRQLNTEAFF	TGTGCCAGCAGTCGGCAGTTAAACACTGAAGCTTTCTTT